The clone carrying this T cell receptor beta chain was seen at least ten times. This library used roughly 400 ng RNA and molecular barcoded adaptors spanning alpha/delta and beta/gamma chains. TCRdb independently ran MiXCR on the reads; one entry per CDR3 protein. This table has about 58,000 distinct CDR3 sequences, 9% to 15% appearing once. Germline CDR1 reads SGHRS; CDR2 reads YFSETQ. This CDR3 has 15 amino acids. Losses at the gene ends were 3 bases for V and 6 bases for J; bases not matched to a gene: 5. This entry is derived from a study of read filtering for tumor transcriptome and immune sequencing. For the study at large: By R-ISS, stages I, II and III held around 8, 15 and 7 patients.

This sequence was found in a donor over 35 with multiple myeloma. The sample consisted of a population of CD138-negative cells sorted from bone marrow. The V call is TRBV5-1, the J call TRBJ1-6, with TRBD1 identical over 8 bases. In DNA, the CDR3 is TGCGCCAGCAGCTGGACTGACAGGGGTAATTCACCCCTCCACTTT. The encoded protein is CASSWTDRGNSPLHF.